A selection of T cell receptor beta chains follows, all from one sample in a study of T cell responses to AZD1222 COVID-19 vaccine. Profiling relied on immunoSEQ multiplex PCR, and the TCRdb table lists in-frame clones only, not all of them. The sample lists approximately 60,000 clones, 70% to 85% seen once, with about 20% in the top ten. Here the sequenced sample was peripheral blood, taken on day 0 of AZD1222 vaccination. These receptors were obtained from an adult in good health. Each CDR3 is given with its conserved first and last residue. Size is stated for part of the rows, as once, few or many counts, or as a class when the clone is expanded.

.	TRBJ2-7	TRBV5-1	CASSLGILAGVYEQYF
.	TRBJ1-1	TRBV27	CASSLNGGGWGTEAFF
.	TRBJ1-1	TRBV2	CASTQTTGGTEAFF
.	TRBJ1-4	TRBV6-4	CASSDSGGSEKLFF
.	TRBJ1-5	TRBV7-2	CASSQRTGSGQPQHF
.	TRBJ2-1	TRBV7-2	CASSLGTSPNEQFF
few	TRBJ1-5	TRBV19	CASSSDRGPNQPQHF
.	TRBJ2-1	TRBV5-4	CASSLRLAGGRDEQFF
.	TRBJ1-1	TRBV7-9	CASSLVGSNTEAFF
.	TRBJ1-1	TRBV9	CASSVGLETMNTEAFF